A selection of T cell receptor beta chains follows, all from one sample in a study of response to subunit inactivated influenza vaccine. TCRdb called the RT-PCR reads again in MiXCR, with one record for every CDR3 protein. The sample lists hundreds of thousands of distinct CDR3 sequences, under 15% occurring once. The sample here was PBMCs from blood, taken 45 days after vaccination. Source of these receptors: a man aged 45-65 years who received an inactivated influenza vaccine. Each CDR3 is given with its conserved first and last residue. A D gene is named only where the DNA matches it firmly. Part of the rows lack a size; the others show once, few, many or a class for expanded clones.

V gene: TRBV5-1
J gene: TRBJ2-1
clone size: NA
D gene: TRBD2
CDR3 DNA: TGCGCCAGCAGCTTGGATAGCGGGAGAGTAAGGAATGAGCAGTTCTTC
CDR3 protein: CASSLDSGRVRNEQFF

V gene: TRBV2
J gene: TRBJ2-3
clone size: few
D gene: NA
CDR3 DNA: TGTGCCAGCAGTGATAGGCCGAGGAGCACAGATACGCAGTATTTT
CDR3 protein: CASSDRPRSTDTQYF

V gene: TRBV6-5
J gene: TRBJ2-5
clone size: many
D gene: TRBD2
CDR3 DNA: TGTGCCAGCAGTTCGCGACTAGCGGGGGGGCCGGAGACCCAGTACTTC
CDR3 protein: CASSSRLAGGPETQYF

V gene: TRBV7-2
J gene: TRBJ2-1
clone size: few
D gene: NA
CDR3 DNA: TGTGCCAGCAGCTTGATCCTGGTTCGCAATGAGCAGTTCTTC
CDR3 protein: CASSLILVRNEQFF

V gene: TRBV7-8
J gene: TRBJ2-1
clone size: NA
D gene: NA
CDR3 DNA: TGTGCCAGCGACGGTGGTCCTTACAATGAGCAGTTCTTC
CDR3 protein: CASDGGPYNEQFF

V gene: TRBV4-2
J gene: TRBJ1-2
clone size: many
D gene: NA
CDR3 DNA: TGTGCCAGCAGCCTAGGAGGGCGATCGGAGGGCTACACCTTC
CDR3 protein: CASSLGGRSEGYTF

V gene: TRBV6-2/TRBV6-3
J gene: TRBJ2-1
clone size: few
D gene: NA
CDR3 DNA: TGTGCCAGCAGTCTAGGGTTCTACAATGAGCAGTTCTTC
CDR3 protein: CASSLGFYNEQFF

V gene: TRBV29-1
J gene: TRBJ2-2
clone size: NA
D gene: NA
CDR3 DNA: TGCAGCGCTGATTTGCAAGGGAGTAGGTTTTTT
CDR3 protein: CSADLQGSRFF

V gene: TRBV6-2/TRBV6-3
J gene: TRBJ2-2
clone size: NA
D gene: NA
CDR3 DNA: TGTGCCAGCTATTGGAGTCTGAGCACCGGGGAGCTGTTTTTT
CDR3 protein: CASYWSLSTGELFF

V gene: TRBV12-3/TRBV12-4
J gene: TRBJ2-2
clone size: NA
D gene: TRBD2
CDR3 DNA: TGTGCCACCTCCCCGGGTAGCGGGGGCCGTACCGGGGAGCTGTTTTTT
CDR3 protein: CATSPGSGGRTGELFF

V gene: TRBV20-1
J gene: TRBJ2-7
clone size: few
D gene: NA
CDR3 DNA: TGCAGTGCTAGAGCCCCGCAGGCGGGCCGCGCCTACGAGCAGTACTTC
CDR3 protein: CSARAPQAGRAYEQYF

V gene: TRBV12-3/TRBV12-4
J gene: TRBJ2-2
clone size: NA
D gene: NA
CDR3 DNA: TGTGTCAGCAGAAGACCGGGACTGGGGGTCACCGGGGAGCTGTTTTTT
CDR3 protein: CVSRRPGLGVTGELFF

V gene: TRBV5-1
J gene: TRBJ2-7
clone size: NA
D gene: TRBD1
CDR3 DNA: TGCGCCAGCAGCTTGGTTACAGGGGGGACCTACGAGCAGTACTTC
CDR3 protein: CASSLVTGGTYEQYF

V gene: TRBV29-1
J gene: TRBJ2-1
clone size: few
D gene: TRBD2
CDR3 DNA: TGCAGCGTTGTCCTATTTAGCGGGGGGGGAAACAATGAGCAGTTCTTC
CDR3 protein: CSVVLFSGGGNNEQFF